A selection of T cell receptor beta chains follows, all from one sample in a study of regulatory T cells in long-lasting Graves disease. TCRdb independently ran MiXCR on the multiplex PCR reads; one entry per CDR3 protein. The data contain fewer than 600,000 distinct CDR3 sequences, about 20% of them singletons. The source was peripheral blood mononuclear cells (PBMCs), collected when the disease was refractory, from a patient treated with antithyroid drugs. The receptors come from a female donor with Graves disease. Both conserved end residues are part of each CDR3. Fields, in order: CDR3 length, J gene, D gene, clone size, V gene, CDR3 DNA, CDR3 protein. The D gene is left open where the match is weak. Size is stated for part of the rows, as once, few or many counts, or as a class when the clone is expanded.

length: 14
J: TRBJ2-7
D: .
size: many
V: TRBV12-3/TRBV12-4
DNA: TGTGCCAGCAGCGTCGGGACTTTCGGGTACGAGCAGTACTTC
CDR3: CASSVGTFGYEQYF

length: 13
J: TRBJ1-2
D: .
size: many
V: TRBV12-3/TRBV12-4
DNA: TGTGCCAGCAGTTTATCCCTCCCTAGCGGCTACACCTTC
CDR3: CASSLSLPSGYTF

length: 13
J: TRBJ2-2
D: .
size: .
V: TRBV9
DNA: TGTGCCAGCAGCCCGCAGACGACCGGGGAGCTGTTTTTT
CDR3: CASSPQTTGELFF

length: 13
J: TRBJ1-1
D: .
size: many
V: TRBV29-1
DNA: TGCAGCGTTGAAGATCCGATGAACGCTGAAGCTTTCTTT
CDR3: CSVEDPMNAEAFF

length: 11
J: TRBJ1-1
D: .
size: .
V: TRBV7-9
DNA: TGTGCCAGCAGGGGGGCCCAAGGAGCTTTCTTT
CDR3: CASRGAQGAFF

length: 14
J: TRBJ1-2
D: TRBD1
size: many
V: TRBV7-3
DNA: TGTGCCAGCAGCTTGGACAGGGGGAACTATGGCTACACCTTC
CDR3: CASSLDRGNYGYTF

length: 16
J: TRBJ1-3
D: .
size: few
V: TRBV2
DNA: TGTGCCAGCAGTGAAGCTGCCAGGGGAGGTGGAAACACCATATATTTT
CDR3: CASSEAARGGGNTIYF

length: 17
J: TRBJ2-5
D: TRBD2
size: once
V: TRBV5-6
DNA: TGTGCCAGCAGCTTGGGGCAGGGAGGGTTTGGGGCAGAGACCCAGTACTTC
CDR3: CASSLGQGGFGAETQYF

length: 16
J: TRBJ1-2
D: .
size: many
V: TRBV30
DNA: TGTGCCTGGAGAACCGGGACATATGTCTCTAACTATGGCTACACCTTC
CDR3: CAWRTGTYVSNYGYTF

length: 14
J: TRBJ2-7
D: .
size: .
V: TRBV4-3
DNA: TGCGCCAGCAGCCAAACGGAGGAAACCTACGAGCAGTACTTC
CDR3: CASSQTEETYEQYF

length: 13
J: TRBJ1-3
D: TRBD1
size: .
V: TRBV29-1
DNA: TGCAGCGCCGATGACAGGGGAGGTAACACCATATATTTT
CDR3: CSADDRGGNTIYF

length: 16
J: TRBJ2-6
D: .
size: many
V: TRBV20-1
DNA: TGCAGTGCTGCCCTACAGGGAAGCTCTGGGGCCAACGTCCTGACTTTC
CDR3: CSAALQGSSGANVLTF

length: 15
J: TRBJ2-7
D: .
size: few
V: TRBV6-1
DNA: TGTGCCAGCAGGCTCCTTGGGATTCTCTCCTACGAGCAGTACTTC
CDR3: CASRLLGILSYEQYF

length: 15
J: TRBJ2-2
D: .
size: .
V: TRBV6-2/TRBV6-3
DNA: TGTGCCAGCAGTGGTCGACAACCCAGCCCCGTGGAGCTGTTTTTT
CDR3: CASSGRQPSPVELFF

length: 13
J: TRBJ1-1
D: .
size: many
V: TRBV12-3/TRBV12-4
DNA: TGTGCCAGCAGTTTGCTCGGAAACCGGGAAGCTTTCTTT
CDR3: CASSLLGNREAFF

length: 17
J: TRBJ2-5
D: TRBD2
size: .
V: TRBV6-9
DNA: TGTGCCAGCAGTTCCCGACTAGCGGGGGGGGGTGTAGAGACCCAGTACTTC
CDR3: CASSSRLAGGGVETQYF

length: 16
J: TRBJ2-7
D: TRBD2
size: few
V: TRBV4-3
DNA: TGCGCCAGCAGCCAACCACCGGGACTAGCCCTAAACGAGCAGTACTTC
CDR3: CASSQPPGLALNEQYF

length: 13
J: TRBJ2-6
D: .
size: many
V: TRBV5-1
DNA: TGTGCCAGCAGTCCCGCTGGGGCCAACGTCCTGACTTTC
CDR3: CASSPAGANVLTF

length: 14
J: TRBJ1-3
D: .
size: .
V: TRBV2
DNA: TGTGCCAGCAGAGTCGAACGGTCTGGAAACACCATATATTTT
CDR3: CASRVERSGNTIYF

length: 13
J: TRBJ2-7
D: .
size: many
V: TRBV27
DNA: TGTGCCAGTAGACTACGCGGGAACTACGAGCAGTACTTC
CDR3: CASRLRGNYEQYF

length: 13
J: TRBJ1-1
D: .
size: few
V: TRBV20-1
DNA: TGCAGTGCTATTTACGGGGCACGGACTGAAGCTTTCTTT
CDR3: CSAIYGARTEAFF

length: 17
J: TRBJ1-2
D: TRBD1
size: .
V: TRBV4-1
DNA: TGCGCCAGCAGCCAAGACCCATCGACAGGGGGAAGATATGGCTACACCTTC
CDR3: CASSQDPSTGGRYGYTF

length: 13
J: TRBJ1-3
D: .
size: many
V: TRBV29-1
DNA: TGCAGCGTTGGAGAGAGCTCTGGAAACACCATATATTTT
CDR3: CSVGESSGNTIYF

length: 15
J: TRBJ1-1
D: .
size: few
V: TRBV30
DNA: TGTGCCTGGAGTAGTCGGGTAGGGGTGAGGAACGGAGCTTTCTTT
CDR3: CAWSSRVGVRNGAFF

length: 15
J: TRBJ1-2
D: .
size: .
V: TRBV19
DNA: TGTGCCAGTACCCATACCCTGGGAGTGAACTATGGCTACACCTTC
CDR3: CASTHTLGVNYGYTF

length: 15
J: TRBJ2-7
D: .
size: .
V: TRBV7-2
DNA: TGTGCCAGCAGCTTAGCCCGCGGAGGTTTATACGAGCAGTACTTC
CDR3: CASSLARGGLYEQYF

length: 12
J: TRBJ2-7
D: .
size: many
V: TRBV28
DNA: TGTGCCAGCGCAGGAAGGTCCTACGAGCAGTACTTC
CDR3: CASAGRSYEQYF

length: 16
J: TRBJ2-2
D: TRBD2
size: many
V: TRBV9
DNA: TGTGCCAGCAGCGTATCAGCGGGAGGGGGGACCGGGGAGCTGTTTTTT
CDR3: CASSVSAGGGTGELFF

length: 14
J: TRBJ1-6
D: .
size: .
V: TRBV7-9
DNA: TGTGCCAGCAGCTCCGAGAGCGGGAATTCACCCCTCCACTTT
CDR3: CASSSESGNSPLHF

length: 13
J: TRBJ2-7
D: .
size: .
V: TRBV5-1
DNA: TGCGCCAGCAGCCGACAGTATGCCTACGAGCAGTACTTC
CDR3: CASSRQYAYEQYF

length: 12
J: TRBJ1-2
D: .
size: .
V: TRBV12-3/TRBV12-4
DNA: TGTGCCAGCAGTGGATCAGGGGTCGGCTACACCTTC
CDR3: CASSGSGVGYTF

length: 14
J: TRBJ1-5
D: .
size: few
V: TRBV7-9
DNA: TGTGCCAGCAGCTTAGGTGGGGTAGGTCAGCCCCAGCATTTT
CDR3: CASSLGGVGQPQHF

length: 16
J: TRBJ1-5
D: .
size: .
V: TRBV5-1
DNA: TGCGCCAGCAGCCCGGGGGGACCCCTTAGCAATCAGCCCCAGCATTTT
CDR3: CASSPGGPLSNQPQHF

length: 13
J: TRBJ1-1
D: .
size: .
V: TRBV27
DNA: TGTGCCAGCAGTTCTACCAGCAGGGCTGAAGCTTTCTTT
CDR3: CASSSTSRAEAFF

length: 15
J: TRBJ1-5
D: .
size: few
V: TRBV7-2
DNA: TGTGCCAGCAGCTTAGTGGCATCGGTAAATCAGCCCCAGCATTTT
CDR3: CASSLVASVNQPQHF

length: 13
J: TRBJ1-2
D: .
size: many
V: TRBV6-1
DNA: TGTGCCAGCCGAATAGGACAGTTCTATGGCTACACCTTC
CDR3: CASRIGQFYGYTF